This TCR beta chain was identified during a study of post-analysis software for immune sequencing data. Built from TCR beta cDNA, the libraries had unique molecular identifiers in them. TCRdb redid the calling of the PCR reads with MiXCR, one entry per CDR3 protein. The table includes fewer than 600,000 distinct CDR3 sequences, 40% to 55% detected once. V shed 3 bases, J shed 6 bases, and the junction held 5 bases outside the gene matches. This CDR3 is 13 amino acids long. As concerns this clonotype: No antigen is known for it.

Study results and caveats: Five or six TRBV segments, TRBV5-6, TRBV5-1 and TRBV20-1 among them, were found more frequent in patients than controls. F-measure co-clustering was strong for batch-matched samples.

This chain joins TRBV12-3 or TRBV12-4 and TRBJ2-7, with 7 nucleotides matching TRBD2. The sequencing input was blood. This TCR was recovered from a girl aged 10 to 17 with multiple sclerosis. CDR3 DNA sequence: TGTGCCAGCAGTTTTACTAGCGTCTGCGAGCAGTACTTC. Translation gives CASSFTSVCEQYF.